This T cell receptor (beta chain) was profiled in a study of T cells in tuberculosis. Overall study context: T cells were selected with CD1B tetramers loaded with glucose monomycolate. IGRA-negative adolescents, IGRA-positive adolescents with latent tuberculosis and adults with active tuberculosis formed this South African cohort.

A remark on this clone: Antigen unknown.

Germline V lookup: CDR1 SNHLY, CDR2 FYNNEI. The CDR3 contains 18 residues. V lost 6 bases, J lost 2 bases, and 14 bases stayed unmatched. Assay: immunoSEQ multiplex PCR; the TCRdb copy retains only in-frame clones and omits some. The sample comprises over 25,000 clones, roughly 89% of which are singletons, and about 6.5% rests with the top ten. Study-wide results and limits: Active tuberculosis TCR-alpha repertoires lay closer to GMM-specific TCRs than IGRA-negative controls, suggesting clonal expansion. Classification accuracy was 80% to 90% (AUROC approximately 0.89) with the GMM-specific repertoire.

Sequencing was carried out using PBMCs. This TCR was recovered from a donor between 10 and 29 years old with latent tuberculosis or without tuberculosis infection. This chain links TRBV2 with TRBJ2-3; 10 nucleotides agree with TRBD2. The CDR3 region is CASRRLVASGGSTDTQYF. In DNA form, the CDR3 reads TGTGCCAGCAGAAGGCTCGTGGCTAGCGGGGGTTCCACAGATACGCAGTATTTT.